A selection of T cell receptor beta chains follows, all from one sample in a study of regulatory T cells in long-lasting Graves disease. In TCRdb, the multiplex PCR reads were re-called with MiXCR into one record per CDR3 protein. Seen here are roughly 510,000 distinct CDR3 sequences, 15% to 20% observed once, and the top ten hold 12%. Separately, the same data were catalogued under a study of T cells in Graves' hyperthyroidism and ophthalmopathy.

The sample in question was peripheral blood mononuclear cells (PBMCs), obtained at new diagnosis, from a patient treated with antithyroid drugs. These receptors came from a man younger than 35 with Graves disease. Each CDR3 is given without its conserved first and last residue. Clone size is not always given. Where it is, it says once, few, many or a class for expanded clones.

clone_size j_call v_call cdr3_aa
many TRBJ2-1 TRBV27 ASSSGRVSYNEQF
NA TRBJ2-2 TRBV6-1 ARGGDTGELF
NA TRBJ2-1 TRBV19 ASSPPRDRGHEQF
NA TRBJ2-1 TRBV6-5 ASSYRGYEQF
many TRBJ2-7 TRBV2 ASSASRQGYEQY
NA TRBJ1-1 TRBV19 ASSGNRVGTEAF
NA TRBJ2-2 TRBV19 ASSLTSGSETGELF
many TRBJ2-7 TRBV18 ASSPASGHRYEQY
NA TRBJ1-5 TRBV4-1 ASSQPRDGGGNQPQH
few TRBJ2-4 TRBV18 ASSPLITGQVGKNIQY
NA TRBJ2-5 TRBV9 ASSVAPIKETQY
many TRBJ1-5 TRBV2 ASSRELNQPQH
many TRBJ2-1 TRBV7-2 ASSPEGAGGSNEQF
many TRBJ1-4 TRBV5-1 ASSFSGTGEKLF
NA TRBJ1-5 TRBV27 ASSLAGTLGQPQH
many TRBJ2-7 TRBV30 AWRVAGGTYEQY
NA TRBJ1-1 TRBV5-1 ASSFESRGTEAF
many TRBJ2-3 TRBV28 ASSFLASGREYTQY